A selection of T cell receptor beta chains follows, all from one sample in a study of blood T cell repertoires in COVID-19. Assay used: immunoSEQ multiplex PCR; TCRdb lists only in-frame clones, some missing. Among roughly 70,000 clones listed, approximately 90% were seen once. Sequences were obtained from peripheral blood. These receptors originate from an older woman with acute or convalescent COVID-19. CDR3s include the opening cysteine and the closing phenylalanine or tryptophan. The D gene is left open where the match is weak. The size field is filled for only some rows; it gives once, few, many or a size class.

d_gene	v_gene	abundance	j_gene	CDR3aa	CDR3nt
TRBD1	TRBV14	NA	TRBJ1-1	CASSQGTGNTEAFF	TGTGCCAGCAGCCAAGGGACAGGGAACACTGAAGCTTTCTTT
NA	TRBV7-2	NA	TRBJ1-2	CASSLTTFGYTF	TGTGCCAGCAGCTTAACAACGTTTGGCTACACCTTC
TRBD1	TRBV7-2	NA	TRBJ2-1	CASSLVTGYNEQFF	TGTGCCAGCAGCTTGGTGACAGGGTACAATGAGCAGTTCTTC
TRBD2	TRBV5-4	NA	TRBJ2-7	CASSLEAGGPKQYF	TGTGCCAGCAGCTTGGAAGCGGGAGGGCCGAAACAGTACTTC
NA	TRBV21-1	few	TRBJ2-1	CASSKVKPGQRTYNEQFF	TGTGCCAGCAGCAAAGTGAAACCGGGACAGAGAACCTACAATGAGCAGTTCTTC
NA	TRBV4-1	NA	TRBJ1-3	CASSQEWGGMGGNTIYF	TGCGCCAGCAGCCAAGAATGGGGGGGGATGGGAGGAAACACCATATATTTT
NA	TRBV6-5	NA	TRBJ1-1	CASSTSSAGTEAFF	TGTGCCAGCAGTACCTCCTCAGCAGGGACTGAAGCTTTCTTT
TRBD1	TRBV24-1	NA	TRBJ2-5	CATGTEKQETQYF	TGTGCCACCGGGACAGAAAAACAAGAGACCCAGTACTTC
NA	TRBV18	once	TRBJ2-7	CASSPGSSYEQYF	TGTGCCAGCTCACCAGGCAGCTCCTACGAGCAGTACTTC
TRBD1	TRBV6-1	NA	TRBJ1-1	CASSEAQGSVKAFF	TGTGCCAGCAGTGAAGCACAGGGGTCGGTGAAAGCTTTCTTT
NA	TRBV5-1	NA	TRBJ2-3	CASSLESDTQYF	TGCGCCAGCAGCTTGGAATCTGATACGCAGTATTTT
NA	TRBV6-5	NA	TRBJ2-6	CASSPQAGANVLTF	TGTGCCAGCAGTCCACAGGCTGGGGCCAACGTCCTGACTTTC
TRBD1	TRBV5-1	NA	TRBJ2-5	CASSLGPSGGFRETQYF	TGCGCCAGCAGCTTGGGCCCGTCAGGGGGCTTTCGAGAGACCCAGTACTTC
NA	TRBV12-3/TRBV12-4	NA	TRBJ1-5	CASSLTGQPQHF	TGTGCCAGCAGTTTAACGGGTCAGCCCCAGCATTTT
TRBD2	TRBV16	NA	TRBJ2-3	CASSHPGGGTDTQYF	TGTGCCAGCAGCCACCCGGGGGGAGGCACAGATACGCAGTATTTT